What follows are 21 T cell receptor beta chains derived from one specimen sequenced in a study of CXCR3-negative and CXCR3-positive naive CD8 T cells. The authors made the TRB cDNA libraries by 5' RACE using UMI labels. Using the 5' RACE reads, TCRdb records one entry per CDR3 protein without DNA. The listing contains over 100,000 distinct CDR3 sequences. Sequenced material: naive CXCR3- CD8+ T cells from blood. Sample subset: CD45RO-CCR7+CD27+CD95- naive CD8+ T cells lacking CXCR3 (TNR3-). The receptor source for this set is a human donor in good health. Some clones in this sample may be carry-over from other donors' samples.

CDR3 sequence: CASSKKPRRQGGYEQYF. The chain couples TRBV6-5 to TRBJ2-7; the TCRdb D gene call, TRBD1, has no DNA to confirm it. Looked up from germline, CDR1 is MNHEY and CDR2 is SVGAGI. This CDR3 has 17 residues.

This sequence joins TRBV7-6 and TRBJ2-2; with no DNA, the TCRdb D assignment of TRBD1 cannot be verified. The CDR3 runs 17 residues. CDR1 is SGHVS, CDR2 FNYEAQ, per germline. CDR3 region: CASSFESGTTNTGELFF.

V gene TRBV6-2 or TRBV6-3 combines with J gene TRBJ2-1. The CDR3 spans 12 residues. The germline V gene encodes CDR1 MNHEY and CDR2 SVGEGT. This chain's CDR3 is CACGRAYNEQFF.

This chain links TRBV4-3 with TRBJ2-3; the D gene TCRdb calls, TRBD2, cannot be checked with no DNA. The germline V gene encodes CDR1 LGHNA and CDR2 YSLEER. This CDR3 contains 20 residues. CDR3 residues: CASSQDATARSGVGTDTQYF.

The genes are TRBV12-3 or TRBV12-4 and TRBJ2-7; TCRdb's assignment of TRBD2 cannot be checked, as there is no DNA. The CDR3 has 14 amino acids. CDR3 sequence reads: CASSLVAAEDEQYF.

The V gene is TRBV28, the J gene TRBJ1-1; TCRdb designates TRBD1, a call that cannot be tested without DNA. Germline CDR1 reads MDHEN; CDR2 reads SYDVKM. The CDR3 spans 13 residues. This chain's CDR3 is CASRPGGGTEAFF.

V usage is TRBV7-9 and J usage is TRBJ2-1; the D gene TCRdb calls, TRBD1, cannot be checked with no DNA. Germline V gene data show CDR1 as SEHNR and CDR2 as FQNEAQ (reference sequence). The CDR3 sequence is 13 residues long. The CDR3 loop reads CASGAAGYNEQFF.

This chain uses TRBV10-3 with TRBJ1-1; TCRdb outputs TRBD1, but without DNA this stays unchecked. Germline-derived CDR1 and CDR2 are ENHRY and SYGVKD. The CDR3 contains 15 residues. This CDR3 is CAISEIRGINTEAFF.

The chain joins TRBV5-1 to TRBJ2-1; TCRdb's D call of TRBD2 is untestable without DNA. Germline values: CDR1 SGHRS, CDR2 YFSETQ. The CDR3 sequence is 19 residues long. This CDR3 is CASWTGERLAGAFFDEQFF.

The chain combines TRBV27 with TRBJ2-7. Germline CDR1 reads MNHEY; CDR2 reads SMNVEV (reference sequence). This CDR3 is 13 amino acids long. The CDR3 protein is CASSWRSSYEQYF.

The chain joins TRBV21-1 to TRBJ2-7; TCRdb picks TRBD1, but there is no DNA to check that call. TRBV21-1 is assigned pseudogene status. The length of the CDR3 is 14 residues. The CDR3 sequence: CARNIRDRGHEQYF.

V and J are TRBV29-1 and TRBJ2-1. Germline V gene data show CDR1 as SQVTM and CDR2 as ANQGSEA. The CDR3 extends over 11 amino acids. The CDR3 is CSVEGHHEQFF.

The V gene is TRBV29-1, the J gene TRBJ1-1; the TCRdb call, TRBD1, lacks DNA for checking. The germline CDR1 and CDR2 sequences are SQVTM and ANQGSEA. This CDR3 has 12 residues. The CDR3 spells CSVSKDSSEAFF.

Here the CDR3 reads CSGQRGPGGKVREYF. The chain is built from TRBV29-1 and TRBJ2-3; TCRdb lists TRBD1, though no DNA is available to test this call. Germline V CDR1 and CDR2: SQVTM, ANQGSEA. The CDR3 loop spans 15 amino acids.

The chain combines TRBV12-3 or TRBV12-4 with TRBJ2-7. The CDR3 is 13 amino acids. CDR3 sequence reads: CASTLGSRNEQYF.

The CDR3 region is CASSLGPIYEQYF. The chain has TRBV7-8 and TRBJ2-7. The CDR3 contains 13 residues. In germline, CDR1 is SGHVS, CDR2 FQNEAQ. Complete variable domain (other parts from reference TRBV7-8 and TRBJ2-7): GAGVSQSPRYKVAKRGQDVALRCDPISGHVSLFWYQQALGQGPEFLTYFQNEAQLDKSGLPSDRFFAERPEGSVSTLKIQRTQQEDSAVYLCASSLGPIYEQYFGPGTRLTVT.

This chain uses TRBV28 with TRBJ1-5. This CDR3 is 13 amino acids long. CDR1 is MDHEN, CDR2 SYDVKM, per germline. This CDR3 is CASGQANNQPQHF. Complete variable domain (other parts from reference TRBV28 and TRBJ1-5): DVKVTQSSRYLVKRTGEKVFLECVQDMDHENMFWYRQDPGLGLRLIYFSYDVKMKEKGDIPEGYSVSREKKERFSLILESASTNQTSMYLCASGQANNQPQHFGDGTRLSIL.

The V and J genes are TRBV4-1 and TRBJ1-5; TCRdb names TRBD1, which stays unverified in the absence of DNA. This CDR3 has 15 amino acids. Germline lookup yields CDR1 MGHRA and CDR2 YSYEKL. CDR3 protein: CASSQQGRSDQPQHF.

The rearrangement joins TRBV28 to TRBJ2-1; TCRdb designates TRBD1, a call that cannot be tested without DNA. Germline V lookup: CDR1 MDHEN, CDR2 SYDVKM. This CDR3 has 14 amino acids. The CDR3 loop is CASRGPGPYNEQFF.

The chain couples TRBV6-5 to TRBJ2-7; the D gene TCRdb calls, TRBD2, cannot be checked with no DNA. The CDR3 is 20 residues long. In germline, CDR1 is MNHEY, CDR2 SVGAGI. This CDR3 reads CASSLTRDREGTSGSGEQYF.

The rearrangement joins TRBV6-5 to TRBJ2-5; the D gene TCRdb calls, TRBD2, cannot be checked with no DNA. Germline V gene data show CDR1 as MNHEY and CDR2 as SVGAGI. The CDR3 extends over 16 amino acids. This chain's CDR3 is CASSSSGPLYQETQYF.